Listed below are T cell receptor beta chains from one sample, sequenced in a study of T-cell reconstitution after alpha-beta-depleted transplantation in children. TCRdb reprocessed the PCR reads with MiXCR, giving one entry per CDR3 protein. The sample includes about 500,000 distinct CDR3 sequences, around a third seen only once; the top ten take around 2.5%. The sample in question was PBMCs from the stem cell graft donor, obtained from the stem cell graft. The receptors were gathered from a human donor who donated a stem cell graft to a child with aplastic anemia. Both conserved end residues are part of each CDR3. Fields, in order: V gene, CDR3 protein.

v_call: TRBV5-6; cdr3_aa: CASSQRQGTYEQYF
v_call: TRBV27; cdr3_aa: CASAGVSGEQFF
v_call: TRBV9; cdr3_aa: CASSDGSGSLETQYF
v_call: TRBV29-1; cdr3_aa: CSANPDGAFF
v_call: TRBV20-1; cdr3_aa: CSARSTTSGRSYNEQFF
v_call: TRBV20-1; cdr3_aa: CSANPSGLAVNTGELFF
v_call: TRBV10-3; cdr3_aa: CAIRGQPNEKLFF
v_call: TRBV11-2; cdr3_aa: CASSLEFGEAFF
v_call: TRBV5-1; cdr3_aa: CASRSRRESGYTF
v_call: TRBV19; cdr3_aa: CASTGKDQPQHF
v_call: TRBV7-3; cdr3_aa: CASSFNARDTQYF
v_call: TRBV7-3; cdr3_aa: CASSRGAGGSTDTQYF
v_call: TRBV6-2/TRBV6-3; cdr3_aa: CASREIAADTQYF
v_call: TRBV6-1; cdr3_aa: CASSGSGSARETQYF
v_call: TRBV20-1; cdr3_aa: CSAPGKAGANVLTF
v_call: TRBV7-8; cdr3_aa: CASSYREDSNQPQHF
v_call: TRBV7-8; cdr3_aa: CASSPTHDQPQHF
v_call: TRBV14; cdr3_aa: CASGRVYEQYF
v_call: TRBV4-3; cdr3_aa: CASSQASSRDAPYEQYF
v_call: TRBV7-2; cdr3_aa: CASSRISSLGEQFF
v_call: TRBV3-1; cdr3_aa: CASSQDQVGLYGYTF
v_call: TRBV4-2; cdr3_aa: CASSQDLWGVGYTF
v_call: TRBV30; cdr3_aa: CAWTGLTDTQYF
v_call: TRBV29-1; cdr3_aa: CSVVLSNTEAFF
v_call: TRBV20-1; cdr3_aa: CSARTERAGGAPSTDTQYF
v_call: TRBV18; cdr3_aa: CASSPRTSGSRFKNEQFF
v_call: TRBV19; cdr3_aa: CASSIRGTGLYTEAFF
v_call: TRBV7-7; cdr3_aa: CASSRAGRETQYF
v_call: TRBV20-1; cdr3_aa: CSASRTSGPNEQFF
v_call: TRBV6-5; cdr3_aa: CASSFSGGSRYGYTF
v_call: TRBV20-1; cdr3_aa: CSAIVAGDTQYF
v_call: TRBV29-1; cdr3_aa: CSAGTSGTEQYF
v_call: TRBV4-2; cdr3_aa: CASTRGGTLTDTQYF
v_call: TRBV25-1; cdr3_aa: CASSELMGQGADTNEKLFF
v_call: TRBV6-6; cdr3_aa: CASSSRNGNEQFF
v_call: TRBV7-2; cdr3_aa: CASSLLTGVITEAFF
v_call: TRBV27; cdr3_aa: CASSHGVEQFF
v_call: TRBV7-9; cdr3_aa: CASSPQTSQETQYF
v_call: TRBV6-1; cdr3_aa: CASSTPGSARETQYF
v_call: TRBV15; cdr3_aa: CATSRGLAVGSYEQYF
v_call: TRBV29-1; cdr3_aa: CSVVEGGGSSGANVLTF
v_call: TRBV6-2/TRBV6-3; cdr3_aa: CASSYWSSETQYF
v_call: TRBV29-1; cdr3_aa: CSAGRGETQYF
v_call: TRBV20-1; cdr3_aa: CSAPDRATEAFF
v_call: TRBV12-3/TRBV12-4; cdr3_aa: CASSHSGRMDTGELFF
v_call: TRBV3-1; cdr3_aa: CASSHGDIHTDTQYF
v_call: TRBV28; cdr3_aa: CASSSTRELYYEQYF
v_call: TRBV20-1; cdr3_aa: CSARGLAGFSYNEQFF
v_call: TRBV4-3; cdr3_aa: CASSQEGGTPRFF
v_call: TRBV5-1; cdr3_aa: CASSPGQGVLAQEQFF
v_call: TRBV28; cdr3_aa: CASSLDPGFPYEQYF
v_call: TRBV27; cdr3_aa: CASSPNPGLAGLQETQYF
v_call: TRBV7-8; cdr3_aa: CASSLVGALRFGTEAFF
v_call: TRBV10-3; cdr3_aa: CAIRGGNSPLHF
v_call: TRBV25-1; cdr3_aa: CASSEGPGTSGVRPLNEQFF
v_call: TRBV29-1; cdr3_aa: CSVVPVGRRETQYF
v_call: TRBV29-1; cdr3_aa: CSVPEIRGGYTF
v_call: TRBV10-3; cdr3_aa: CAISDRQNTEAFF